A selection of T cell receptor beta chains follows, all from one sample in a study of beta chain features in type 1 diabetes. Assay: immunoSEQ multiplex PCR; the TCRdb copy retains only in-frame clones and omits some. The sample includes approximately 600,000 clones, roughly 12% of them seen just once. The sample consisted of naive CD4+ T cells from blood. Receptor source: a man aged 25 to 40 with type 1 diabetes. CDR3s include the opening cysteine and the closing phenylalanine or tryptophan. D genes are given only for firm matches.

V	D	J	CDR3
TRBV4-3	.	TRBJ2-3	CASSQSDTQYF
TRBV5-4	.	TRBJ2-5	CASSWDLGETQYF
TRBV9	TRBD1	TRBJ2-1	CASSEQGAAYNEQFF
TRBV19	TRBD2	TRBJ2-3	CASSMVGGARRDTQYF
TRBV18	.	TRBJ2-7	CASSPNYDSRGGEQYF
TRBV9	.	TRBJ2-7	CASSVGGSGTYEQYF
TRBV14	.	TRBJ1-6	CASSITNNSPLHF
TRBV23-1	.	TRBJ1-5	CASSGSRSSNQPQHF
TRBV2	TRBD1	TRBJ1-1	CASSDRQGMNTEAFF
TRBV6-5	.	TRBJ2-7	CASSRGTMSYEQYF
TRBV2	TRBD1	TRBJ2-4	CASSGAGGNENIQYF
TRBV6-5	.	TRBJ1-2	CASSSQGTTGYTF
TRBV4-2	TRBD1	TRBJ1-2	CATRGQGAASGYTF
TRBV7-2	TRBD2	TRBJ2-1	CASSPGLGVSYNEQFF
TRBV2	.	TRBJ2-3	CASGGTDTQYF
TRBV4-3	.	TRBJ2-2	CASSQEWQTYTGELFF
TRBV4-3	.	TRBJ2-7	CASSQVLGSEQYF
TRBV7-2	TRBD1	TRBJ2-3	CASSSSGQGTDTQYF
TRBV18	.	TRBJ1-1	CASSPPATYNTEAFF
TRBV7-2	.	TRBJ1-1	CASSPPPVNTEAFF
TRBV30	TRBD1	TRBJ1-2	CAWGQVYGYTF
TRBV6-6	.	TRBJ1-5	CASSWGGSNQPQHF
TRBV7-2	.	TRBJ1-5	CASSVDRNNQPQHF
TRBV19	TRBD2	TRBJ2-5	CASSTSGVETQYF
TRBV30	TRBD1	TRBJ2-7	CAWSGGQGSPYEQYF
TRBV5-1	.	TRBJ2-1	CASSLTYTEVNNEQFF
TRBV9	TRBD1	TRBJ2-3	CASSALGQPDTDTQYF
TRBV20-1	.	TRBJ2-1	CSASRDNEQFF
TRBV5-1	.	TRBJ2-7	CASSLSDGEWDEQYF
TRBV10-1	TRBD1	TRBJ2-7	CASSGDSYEQYF
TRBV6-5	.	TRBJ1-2	CASRRWTEELYGYTF
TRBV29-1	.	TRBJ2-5	CSVGRPGGQETQYF
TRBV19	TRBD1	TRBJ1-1	CASSIRQGNTEAFF
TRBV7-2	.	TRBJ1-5	CASSLEGQPQHF